This TCR beta chain is drawn from a study of metastatic and nonmetastatic thyroid tumors. About the research overall: Peripheral blood and tumor or nodule samples from malignant and benign thyroid patients were compared. Findings and limits, study-wide: Relative to benign nodules, malignant thyroid tumors were reportedly characterized by significantly elevated TCR beta diversity in blood and tumor.

Thyroid surgery was performed in patients who had received no treatment beforehand. The ends were cut back, 0 bases at V and 4 bases at J, with 12 bases in the middle. The CDR3 sequence is 15 residues long. TCRdb redid the clone calls on the PCR reads using MiXCR. In the table there are about 21,000 clones, around 16% of which are singletons. This clone was observed a few times. Antigen: not known. This sequence originates from a male donor with papillary thyroid cancer or a benign thyroid nodule (not recorded which). Some clones in this sample may be carry-over from other donors' samples. Specimen: blood. This chain joins TRBV12-3 or TRBV12-4 and TRBJ2-5; D not resolved. The CDR3, as DNA: TGTGCCAGCAGTTTAGCTGCTAGTTCAAGAGAGACCCAGTACTTC. Its protein is CASSLAASSRETQYF.